This TCR beta chain was identified in a study of quantifying T cell responses using KT2 cells. For the study at large: cDNA was made from DNase-treated RNA using alpha and beta constant primers. Estimated efficiency of the T4 ligation step was above 8.5% under optimum conditions. The study, taken as a whole, reports: KT2 sequence counts showed saturation when very many KT2 cells were spiked in.

This clonotype showed up many times. Its cognate antigen is unknown. The CDR3 is 11 residues long. The V and J ends lost 5 bases and 1 base respectively, with 6 bases between them. Germline V gene data show CDR1 as DFQATT and CDR2 as SNEGSKA (reference sequence). An oligo carrying a UMI was ligated to the cDNA 3' end. First-round PCR used 3 to 4 cycles and beta primers RC1.1 and RC1.2 covering TRBC1 and TRBC2. Separate processing of TCR alpha and beta chains began at the second PCR. TCRdb recomputed calls from the UMI-ligation and nested PCR reads with MiXCR, one row per CDR3 protein. The sample lists tens of thousands of distinct CDR3 sequences, 9% to 15% seen once, with around 9.9% in the top ten. KT2, a clone with a known TCR, was spiked into unfractionated PBMC.

The sample consisted of PBMCs spiked with cells of the T cell clone KT2. This TCR derives from a human donor. J is TRBJ2-7 and V is TRBV20-1, with D perhaps TRBD2 (5 bases). CDR3 sequence reads: CSAGLSYEQYF. The CDR3 DNA reads TGCAGTGCTGGACTTTCCTACGAGCAGTACTTC.